The clone carrying this TCR beta chain came up a few times. Its target is not known. The sample belongs to a study of CD8 T cells in ankylosing spondylitis. TCRdb called the 5' RACE reads again in MiXCR, with one record for every CDR3 protein. The sample includes around 6,800 distinct CDR3 sequences, under 8.5% of them seen just once. Whole-study results and caveats: Apparently characteristic of ankylosing spondylitis blood was a TCR beta motif (about 8 highly homologous variants). The authors reported significant enrichment of disease-linked clones in matched ankylosing spondylitis synovial fluid.

Germline assignment: CDR1 SGDLS and CDR2 YYNGEE. The CDR3 extends over 16 amino acids. J lost 1 base, V lost 3 bases, and 0 bases had no gene match. Sequenced sample: blood, either unsorted or a sorted T cell fraction (not recorded which). This TCR came from a male donor with ankylosing spondylitis or in good health (not recorded which). This rearrangement joins TRBV9 to TRBJ2-2; 13 bases match TRBD2. CDR3 sequence reads: CASSGTSGRNTGELFF. The CDR3, as DNA: TGTGCCAGCAGCGGGACTAGCGGGAGGAACACCGGGGAGCTGTTTTTT.